This TCR beta chain derives from a study of T cells in Graves' hyperthyroidism and ophthalmopathy. V lost 6 bases and J 4 bases, leaving 12 bases between the germline ends. The CDR3 sequence is 14 residues long. This clonotype was counted a few times. Graves' hyperthyroidism is called stable when ophthalmopathy does not progress within 18 months. The hyperthyroidism patients had all been newly diagnosed, and their disease duration was under 2 months. Their ages ranged from 18 to 65 years. RNA transcripts served as the template for amplifying TCR beta CDR3 regions. The HTBI primer set drove a first-round RT-PCR of the TCR CDR3. TCRdb recomputed calls from the multiplex PCR reads with MiXCR, one row per CDR3 protein. The table includes around 620,000 distinct CDR3 sequences, under 20% detected once.

Sequencing was performed on blood. This TCR derives from a woman aged 25 to 45 with Graves' hyperthyroidism. This chain joins TRBV12-3 or TRBV12-4 and TRBJ2-2; D may be TRBD1 (6 bases). The CDR3 here is CASRAGARTGELFF. The CDR3 bases are TGTGCCAGCAGGGCAGGGGCGCGCACCGGGGAGCTGTTTTTT.